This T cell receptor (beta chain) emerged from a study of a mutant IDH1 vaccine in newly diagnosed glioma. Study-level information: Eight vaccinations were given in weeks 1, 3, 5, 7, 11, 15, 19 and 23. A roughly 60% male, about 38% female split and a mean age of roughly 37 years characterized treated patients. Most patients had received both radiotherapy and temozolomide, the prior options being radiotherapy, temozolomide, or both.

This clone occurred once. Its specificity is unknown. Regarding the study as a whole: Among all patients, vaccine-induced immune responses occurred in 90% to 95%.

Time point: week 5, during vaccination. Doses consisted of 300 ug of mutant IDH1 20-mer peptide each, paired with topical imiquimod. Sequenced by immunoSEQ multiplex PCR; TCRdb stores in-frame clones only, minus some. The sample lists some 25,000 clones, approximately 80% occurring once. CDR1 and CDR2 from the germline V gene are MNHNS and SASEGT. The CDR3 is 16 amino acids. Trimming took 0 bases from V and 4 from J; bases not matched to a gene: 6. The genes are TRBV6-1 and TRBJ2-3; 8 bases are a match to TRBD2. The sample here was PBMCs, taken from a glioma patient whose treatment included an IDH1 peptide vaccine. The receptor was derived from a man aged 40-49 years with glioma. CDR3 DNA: TGTGCCAGCAGTGAAGCGACTAGCGAGGGTCCAGATACGCAGTATTTT. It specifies CASSEATSEGPDTQYF.